This T cell receptor beta chain was captured by sequencing in a study of T cell changes during pregnancy in multiple sclerosis. Produced via immunoSEQ multiplex PCR; TCRdb's table is partial and in-frame only. The sample shows around 130,000 clones, around 95% of them seen only once. In germline, CDR1 is MNHNS, CDR2 SASEGT. The CDR3 runs 15 residues. Trimming pared 0 bases from V and 2 bases from J, leaving 10 bases between. This TCR came from a female donor with multiple sclerosis, enrolled in a pregnancy study. The chain links TRBV6-1 to TRBJ2-5, with a tentative D call TRBD2 (6 bases). Sequenced here: peripheral blood, sampled after pregnancy. The CDR3 loop is CASSEAPGLQETQYF. CDR3 nucleotide sequence: TGTGCCAGCAGTGAAGCGCCGGGACTTCAAGAGACCCAGTACTTC.